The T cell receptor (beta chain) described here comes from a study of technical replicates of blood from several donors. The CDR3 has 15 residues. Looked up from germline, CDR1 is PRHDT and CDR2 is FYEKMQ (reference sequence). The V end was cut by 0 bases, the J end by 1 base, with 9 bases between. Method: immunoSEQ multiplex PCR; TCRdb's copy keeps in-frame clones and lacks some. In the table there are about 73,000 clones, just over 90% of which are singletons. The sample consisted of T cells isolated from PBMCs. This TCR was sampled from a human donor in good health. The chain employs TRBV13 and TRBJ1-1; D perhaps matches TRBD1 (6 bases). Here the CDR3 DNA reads TGTGCCAGCAGCTTAGGCCTAGGGGGGAACACTGAAGCTTTCTTT. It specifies CASSLGLGGNTEAFF.